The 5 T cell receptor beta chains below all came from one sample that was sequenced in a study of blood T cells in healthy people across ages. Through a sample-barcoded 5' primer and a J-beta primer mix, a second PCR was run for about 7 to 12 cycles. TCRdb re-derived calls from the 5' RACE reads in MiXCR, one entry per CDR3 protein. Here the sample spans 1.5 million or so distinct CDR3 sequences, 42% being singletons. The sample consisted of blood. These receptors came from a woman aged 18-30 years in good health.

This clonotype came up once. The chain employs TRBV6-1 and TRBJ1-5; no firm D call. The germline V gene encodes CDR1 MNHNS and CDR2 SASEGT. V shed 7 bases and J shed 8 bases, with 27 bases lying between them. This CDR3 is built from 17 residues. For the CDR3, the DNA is TGTGCCAGCACTCAAGCTCCTATTCCTCCAAGGGAGAAGCCCCAGCATTTT. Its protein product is CASTQAPIPPREKPQHF.

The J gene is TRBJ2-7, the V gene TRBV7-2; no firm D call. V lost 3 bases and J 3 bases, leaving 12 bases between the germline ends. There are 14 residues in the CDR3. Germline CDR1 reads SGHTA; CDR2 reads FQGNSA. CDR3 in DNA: TGTGCCAGCAGCTTCCCCGGGTCTGGCTACGAGCAGTACTTC. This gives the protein CASSFPGSGYEQYF. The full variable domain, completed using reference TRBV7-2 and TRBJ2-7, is GAGVSQSPSNKVTEKGKDVELRCDPISGHTALYWYRQSLGQGLEFLIYFQGNSAPDKSGLPSDRFSAERTGGSVSTLTIQRTQQEDSAVYLCASSFPGSGYEQYFGPGTRLTVT.

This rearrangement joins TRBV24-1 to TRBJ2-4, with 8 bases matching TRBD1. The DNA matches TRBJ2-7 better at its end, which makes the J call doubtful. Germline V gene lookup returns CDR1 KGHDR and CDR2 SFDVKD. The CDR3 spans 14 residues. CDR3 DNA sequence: TGTGCCACCAGTCGGACAGGGAACTCCTACGAGCAGTACTTC. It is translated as CATSRTGNSYEQYF.

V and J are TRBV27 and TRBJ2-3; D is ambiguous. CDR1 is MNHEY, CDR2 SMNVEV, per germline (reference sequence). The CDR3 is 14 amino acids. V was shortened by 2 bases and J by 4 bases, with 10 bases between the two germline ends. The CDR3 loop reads CASSLRVKADTQYF. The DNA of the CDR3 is TGTGCCAGCAGTTTAAGGGTTAAGGCAGATACGCAGTATTTT.

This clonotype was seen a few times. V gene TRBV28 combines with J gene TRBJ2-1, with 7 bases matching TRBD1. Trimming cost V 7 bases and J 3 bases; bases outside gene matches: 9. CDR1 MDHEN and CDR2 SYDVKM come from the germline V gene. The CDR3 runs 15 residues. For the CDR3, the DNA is TGTGCCAGCAAAAACACAGGGGTAAACTACAATGAGCAGTTCTTC. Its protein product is CASKNTGVNYNEQFF.